The sequence of this T cell receptor beta chain was determined in a study of PD-L1 blockade in urothelial cancer. About the study: Median T cell yield from blood was 141,255.

Measured with immunoSEQ multiplex PCR; TCRdb has only the in-frame clones, and not every one. This sample yields 95,000 to 130,000 clones, of which approximately 90% are seen a single time; 1.5% to 2% belongs to the top ten. Described time point: peripheral blood 6 weeks after treatment start. Samples were collected from each patient before treatment and during treatment. Each patient gave between 1 and 8 of them in total. The source material was PBMCs, sampled around atezolizumab (anti-PD-L1) treatment. This clonotype was obtained from a man in his 60s with urothelial cancer.

The CDR3 region is CASSLSGGSRYGEQYF. Here the CDR3 DNA reads TGTGCCAGCAGTTTGTCCGGGGGATCCCGGTATGGCGAGCAGTACTTC. V usage is TRBV28 and J usage is TRBJ2-7; D might be TRBD2 (6 bases). Germline V gene data show CDR1 as MDHEN and CDR2 as SYDVKM. The CDR3 runs to 16 residues. V was pared by 3 bases and J by 6 bases, with 21 bases between. The full variable domain, its missing parts supplied by reference TRBV28 and TRBJ2-7, is DVKVTQSSRYLVKRTGEKVFLECVQDMDHENMFWYRQDPGLGLRLIYFSYDVKMKEKGDIPEGYSVSREKKERFSLILESASTNQTSMYLCASSLSGGSRYGEQYFGPGTRLTVT.